The entry that follows covers one T cell receptor (beta chain) sequence. This sample is drawn from a study of glioma-infiltrating T cells after dendritic cell vaccination. Clones were read by immunoSEQ multiplex PCR, and TCRdb kept only the in-frame ones, dropping some. The table lists 65,000 to 80,000 clones, roughly 87% of them singletons, with around 2% in the top ten. Time point meaning: after dendritic cell vaccination, including at tumor progression/relapse. Germline CDR1 is SGHRS and CDR2 is YFSETQ. The ends were cut back, 0 bases at V and 0 bases at J, with 4 bases in the middle. The CDR3 runs to 15 residues.

This TCR was sampled from a human donor with glioblastoma. The chain recombines TRBV5-1 with TRBJ2-6; D gene ambiguous. Sample: blood, taken after dendritic cell vaccination. The CDR3 is CASSLAYSGANVLTF. CDR3 sequence (DNA): TGCGCCAGCAGCTTGGCCTACTCTGGGGCCAACGTCCTGACTTTC.